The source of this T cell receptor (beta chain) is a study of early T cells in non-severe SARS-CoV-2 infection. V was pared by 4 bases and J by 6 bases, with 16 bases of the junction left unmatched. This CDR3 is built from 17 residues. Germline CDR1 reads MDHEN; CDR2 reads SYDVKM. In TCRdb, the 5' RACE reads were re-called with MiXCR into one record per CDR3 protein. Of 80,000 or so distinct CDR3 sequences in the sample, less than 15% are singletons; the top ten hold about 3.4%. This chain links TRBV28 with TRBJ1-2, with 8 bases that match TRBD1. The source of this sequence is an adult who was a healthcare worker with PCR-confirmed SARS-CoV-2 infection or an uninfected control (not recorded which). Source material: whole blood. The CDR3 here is CASSYTRTGRFRDGYTF. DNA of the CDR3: TGTGCCAGCAGTTACACCCGGACAGGGCGGTTTAGGGATGGCTACACCTTC.